The 25 T cell receptor beta chains below were found in one sample sequenced in a study of blood T cells in healthy people across ages. A second roughly 6 to 11 cycle PCR used barcoded and J-beta primers. TCRdb ran MiXCR on the 5' RACE reads and lists one entry per CDR3 protein. The table records 700,000 or so distinct CDR3 sequences, 20% to 25% of them present only once. Sequencing was done on a sample of blood. The source of these receptors is a man aged 70 or older in good health.

This clonotype has a handful of counts. This rearrangement joins TRBV27 to TRBJ2-7, with D unclear. Germline assignment: CDR1 MNHEY and CDR2 SMNVEV (reference sequence). V dropped 3 bases and J dropped 2 bases, with 5 bases sitting between them. The CDR3 runs to 12 residues. As DNA, the CDR3 is TGTGCCAGCAGTTTGGATACCTACGAGCAGTACGTC. It yields the protein CASSLDTYEQYV.

Only a few counts were recorded for this clonotype. This chain connects TRBV10-3 to TRBJ1-3; D might be TRBD1 (5 bases). The germline CDR1 and CDR2 sequences are ENHRY and SYGVKD. With 4 bases removed from V and 4 bases from J, the gap between germline ends came to 8 bases. This CDR3 comprises 13 residues. The CDR3 DNA is TGTGCCATCAGTGGTCAGGGCGGAAACACCATATATTTT. It translates to CAISGQGGNTIYF.

A note on this clonotype: A read error may account for a junction end that differs from germline. The gene calls are TRBV2 and TRBJ2-7; a weak D match, TRBD1 (5 bases). Germline assignment: CDR1 SNHLY and CDR2 FYNNEI. CDR3 size: 15 residues. CDR3 in amino acids: CASSVVRVRIYEQYF. The CDR3 bases are TGCGCCAGCAGTGTCGTCAGGGTTCGGATTTACGAGCAGTACTTC.

This clonotype has only a few counts. The CDR3 nucleotides read TGTGCCAGCAGTCCACCCTCCAGCGGGGGGGCCGGTCGGAATGAGCAGTTCTTC. It translates to CASSPPSSGGAGRNEQFF. J is TRBJ2-1 and V is TRBV27, with 10 bases identical to TRBD2. Per the germline V gene, CDR1 is MNHEY and CDR2 is SMNVEV (reference sequence). CDR3 length: 18 residues. The ends lost 5 bases at V and 7 bases at J; junction bases unmatched: 17.

DNA for the CDR3: TGCAGCGTTGAAGATCATGGCAGGGGGAACGGCTACACCTTC. It encodes CSVEDHGRGNGYTF. V and J are TRBV29-1 and TRBJ1-2; 7 bases line up with TRBD1. CDR3 length: 14 residues. J gave up 8 bases and V 0 bases, and 9 bases lay outside the gene matches. The germline V gene encodes CDR1 SQVTM and CDR2 ANQGSEA.

The rearrangement joins TRBV20-1 to TRBJ2-4, with D maybe TRBD1 (5 bases). The ends were cut back, 0 bases at V and 4 bases at J, with 19 bases in the middle. CDR3 length equals 17 residues. Germline V gives CDR1 DFQATT, CDR2 SNEGSKA (reference sequence). Written as DNA, the CDR3 is TGCAGTGCTAGAGATTTATCGGTGGGGCACCCGAAAAACATTCAGTACTTC. Its protein is CSARDLSVGHPKNIQYF.

The J gene is TRBJ2-7, the V gene TRBV7-7; the D gene is possibly TRBD1 (5 bases). Germline V gene lookup returns CDR1 SSHAT and CDR2 FNYEAQ (reference sequence). This CDR3 region has 13 residues. The CDR3 region has the DNA TGTGCCAACAGCTTAAGGGGCCTCTACGAGCAGTACGTC. Its protein product is CANSLRGLYEQYV.

This chain uses TRBV20-1 with TRBJ2-4; no clear D. CDR1 and CDR2 from the germline V gene are DFQATT and SNEGSKA (reference sequence). Trimming removed 4 bases at V and 0 bases at J, with 10 bases between. This CDR3 region has 14 residues. Here the CDR3 DNA reads TGCAGTGCTACGGCCTTATTAGCCAAAAACATTCAGTACTTC. This translates into CSATALLAKNIQYF.

V and J are TRBV12-3 or TRBV12-4 and TRBJ2-1; D is perhaps TRBD1 (6 bases). The CDR3 has 15 residues. The ends were cut back, 3 bases at V and 8 bases at J, with 17 bases in the middle. The CDR3 spells CASSFRGTGLDEQFF. In DNA, the CDR3 is TGTGCCAGCAGTTTCAGGGGCACGGGTTTGGATGAGCAGTTCTTC.

In its sample, this clonotype was seen a few times. The chain couples TRBV7-2 to TRBJ2-1; a possible D gene is TRBD1 (5 bases). The CDR3 totals 15 residues. Germline V gene lookup returns CDR1 SGHTA and CDR2 FQGNSA. V was trimmed by 7 bases and J by 4 bases, leaving 17 bases between them. This CDR3 reads CASNPAGLYYNEQFF. Written as DNA, the CDR3 is TGTGCCAGCAACCCGGCAGGGTTATATTACAATGAGCAGTTCTTC.

This clonotype was detected only a few times. At one end the junction does not follow the germline gene, possibly because of a read error. The genes are TRBV20-1 and TRBJ1-5, with D possibly matching TRBD1 (5 bases). This CDR3 spans 15 amino acids. Germline-derived CDR1 and CDR2 are DFQATT and SNEGSKA (reference sequence). CDR3 protein: CSARPAGGSNQPRHF. CDR3 nucleotides: TGCAGTGCTAGACCAGCTGGGGGGAGCAATCAGCCCCGGCATTTT.

This CDR3 reads CASSEGFSVSSYEQYV. The CDR3 coding sequence is TGTGCCAGCAGTGAAGGCTTTAGCGTCAGCTCCTACGAGCAGTACGTC. This chain connects TRBV6-1 to TRBJ2-5, with D maybe TRBD2 (5 bases). The tail of the sequence fits TRBJ2-7 better, so the J call may be wrong. CDR3 length: 16 amino acids. Germline-derived CDR1 and CDR2 are MNHNS and SASEGT.

This clonotype was seen only a few times. This chain links TRBV5-1 with TRBJ1-2; 7 nucleotides match TRBD1. Germline loops: CDR1 SGHRS, CDR2 YFSETQ. CDR3 size: 14 residues. After removal of 4 bases from V and 7 bases from J, the junction contained 10 bases not matched to a gene. For the CDR3, the DNA is TGCGCCAGCAGCGCAGGGACAGCAGGCATTGGCTACACCTTC. This translates into CASSAGTAGIGYTF.

Only a few counts were recorded for this clonotype. The gene calls are TRBV6-5 and TRBJ1-1, with D maybe TRBD1 (5 bases). CDR3 size: 14 residues. Trimming took off 11 bases at V and 4 bases at J, with 20 bases between the two ends. The germline CDR1 and CDR2 sequences are MNHEY and SVGAGI. CDR3 sequence: CAALRGGVGTEAFF. As DNA, the CDR3 is TGTGCCGCCCTCCGGGGAGGGGTAGGCACTGAAGCTTTCTTT.

This sequence joins TRBV19 and TRBJ1-1, with 7 bases matching TRBD1. The CDR3 has 14 amino acids. V was pared by 6 bases and J by 1 base, with 5 bases of the junction left unmatched. Germline CDR1 and CDR2: LNHDA and SQIVND (reference sequence). The DNA of the CDR3 is TGTGCCAGTAGGGCCGACAGGGCGAACACTGAAGCTTTCTTT. This sequence encodes CASRADRANTEAFF.

The chain joins TRBV27 to TRBJ2-7; 7 nucleotides agree with TRBD1. CDR3 length: 14 amino acids. The ends lost 3 bases at V and 6 bases at J; junction bases unmatched: 8. Germline V gene lookup returns CDR1 MNHEY and CDR2 SMNVEV (reference sequence). The CDR3 loop reads CASSFLSGGTEQYF. The CDR3 nucleotides are TGTGCCAGCAGTTTTCTATCAGGGGGAACCGAGCAGTACTTC.

This clonotype was recorded a few times. CDR3 in amino acids: CASSHPGLGGETQYF. The CDR3 DNA sequence: TGTGCCAGCAGCCACCCGGGACTAGGAGGAGAGACCCAGTACTTC. J is TRBJ2-5 and V is TRBV3-1; the match to TRBD2 covers 8 bases. The V gene end was trimmed by 3 bases and the J gene end by 4 bases; junction bases not matched to a gene: 7. The germline V gene encodes CDR1 LGHDT and CDR2 YNNKEL (reference sequence). The length of the CDR3 is 15 residues.

This clonotype was picked up many times. This chain connects TRBV20-1 to TRBJ2-5; D perhaps matches TRBD1 (6 bases). The CDR3 covers 15 residues. The V end lost 0 bases, the J end lost 4 bases, and 15 bases lay between the germline ends. Germline lookup yields CDR1 DFQATT and CDR2 SNEGSKA (reference sequence). The CDR3 sequence is CSARDLATGLETQYF. In nucleotides, the CDR3 is TGCAGTGCTAGAGATCTCGCGACAGGACTAGAGACCCAGTACTTC.

This clonotype appeared a few times. The junction differs from germline at one of its ends, possibly a read error. The chain employs TRBV7-2 and TRBJ2-3; D perhaps matches TRBD1 (7 bases). The CDR3 consists of 16 residues. Germline V gene lookup returns CDR1 SGHTA and CDR2 FQGNSA. CDR3 loop: CASSFRSGGTTDPQYF. The CDR3 DNA reads TGTGCCAGCAGCTTTAGGTCAGGGGGGACCACAGATCCGCAGTATTTT.

This clonotype was seen only a few times. CDR3 bases: TGTGCCACCAGCAGACTACCCCCCGGGACAGGGTATGAAAAACTGTTTTTT. Protein: CATSRLPPGTGYEKLFF. The gene calls are TRBV15 and TRBJ1-4, with 9 bases identical to TRBD1. The CDR3 contains 17 residues. Germline lookup yields CDR1 LNHNV and CDR2 YYDKDF (reference sequence). With V trimmed by 2 bases and J by 6 bases, 10 bases remained unmatched.

The chain employs TRBV5-6 and TRBJ1-1; 10 bases fit TRBD1. Germline V gene sequence: CDR1 SGHDT, CDR2 YYEEEE. The CDR3 has 16 residues. V gave up 4 bases and J gave up 3 bases; unmatched junction bases: 9. CDR3 sequence (DNA): TGTGCCAGCAGCATGACAGGGGGCTTATATTACACTGAAGCTTTCTTT. Translated, it gives CASSMTGGLYYTEAFF. The full variable domain, rest sourced from reference TRBV5-6 and TRBJ1-1, is DAGVTQSPTHLIKTRGQQVTLRCSPKSGHDTVSWYQQALGQGPQFIFQYYEEEERQRGNFPDRFSGHQFPNYSSELNVNALLLGDSALYLCASSMTGGLYYTEAFFGQGTRLTVV.

This sequence joins TRBV29-1 and TRBJ2-3; D call uncertain. V gave up 2 bases and J gave up 4 bases, with 16 bases separating them. This CDR3 region has 15 residues. Per germline, CDR1 SQVTM and CDR2 ANQGSEA. CDR3 in amino acids: CSVETLERIPDTQYF. Written as DNA, the CDR3 is TGCAGCGTTGAAACCCTAGAACGGATCCCAGATACGCAGTATTTT.

The chain employs TRBV12-3 or TRBV12-4 and TRBJ2-5; TRBD2 matches 7 bases. The end of the DNA is better explained by TRBJ2-1, so the J call may be wrong. The CDR3 is 13 amino acids. The CDR3 here is CASSSGTNGEQFF. The CDR3 region has the DNA TGTGCCAGTTCCTCCGGGACTAACGGTGAGCAGTTCTTC.

The rearrangement uses TRBV6-1 and TRBJ2-7; no definite D call. CDR3 length: 14 amino acids. Per germline, CDR1 MNHNS and CDR2 SASEGT. V was shortened by 2 bases and J by 2 bases, with 10 bases between the two germline ends. The CDR3 nucleotides read TGTGCCAGCAGTGAATATGGCGGAGCCTACGAGCAGTACGTC. This gives the protein CASSEYGGAYEQYV.

The chain carries TRBV18 and TRBJ2-1; 7 nucleotides agree with TRBD1. Germline V lookup: CDR1 KGHSH, CDR2 LQKENI. The CDR3 is 13 amino acids. V shed 3 bases and J 10 bases; nucleotides not matched to a gene: 6. The CDR3 bases are TGTGCCAGCTCACCTAGACAGGGAAAAGAGCAGTTCTTC. Translation: CASSPRQGKEQFF. The variable domain in full, with the rest retrieved from reference TRBV18 and TRBJ2-1, is NAGVMQNPRHLVRRRGQEARLRCSPMKGHSHVYWYRQLPEEGLKFMVYLQKENIIDESGMPKERFSAEFPKEGPSILRIQQVVRGDSAAYFCASSPRQGKEQFFGPGTRLTVL.